The clone carrying this TCR beta chain was seen only a few times. These data are taken from a study of response to subunit inactivated influenza vaccine. From the RT-PCR reads, TCRdb called clonotypes with MiXCR, one entry per CDR3 protein. There are about 540,000 distinct CDR3 sequences in the sample; less than 25% occur only once, and 2.8% lies in the top ten. Germline loops: CDR1 MDHEN, CDR2 SYDVKM. The V and J ends lost 4 bases and 3 bases respectively, with 15 bases between them. This CDR3 region has 16 residues. These same records also appear under a second study, on T cells expressing NK-cell markers. That source notes: Making the TCR beta cDNA relied on 5'RACE template switching with UMIs.

This specimen consisted of CD4+ T cells sorted from PBMCs, obtained 11 to 12 days after vaccination. The V call is TRBV28, the J call TRBJ2-2; weak D call: TRBD1 (6 bases). This TCR came from a man in his forties or fifties who received an inactivated influenza vaccine. The CDR3 DNA is TGTGCCAGCAGTTCCCGCGGTACAGGGCACACCGGGGAGCTGTTTTTT. As protein: CASSSRGTGHTGELFF. Filled out from reference TRBV28 and TRBJ2-2, the complete variable domain reads DVKVTQSSRYLVKRTGEKVFLECVQDMDHENMFWYRQDPGLGLRLIYFSYDVKMKEKGDIPEGYSVSREKKERFSLILESASTNQTSMYLCASSSRGTGHTGELFFGEGSRLTVL.